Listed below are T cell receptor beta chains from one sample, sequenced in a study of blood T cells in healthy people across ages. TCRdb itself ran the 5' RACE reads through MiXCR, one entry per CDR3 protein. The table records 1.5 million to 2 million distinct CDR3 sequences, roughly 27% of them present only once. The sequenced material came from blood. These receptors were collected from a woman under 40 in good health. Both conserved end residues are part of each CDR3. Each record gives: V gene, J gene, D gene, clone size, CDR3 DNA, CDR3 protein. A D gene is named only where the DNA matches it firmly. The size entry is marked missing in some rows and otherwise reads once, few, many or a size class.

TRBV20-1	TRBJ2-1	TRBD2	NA	TGCAGTGCTAGAGATGGGGACTATCCATACAATGAGCAGTTCTTC	CSARDGDYPYNEQFF
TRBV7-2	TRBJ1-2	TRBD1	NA	TGTGCCAGCATGGCCCGGGACAGGGGCGGTGAGGGCTACACCTTC	CASMARDRGGEGYTF
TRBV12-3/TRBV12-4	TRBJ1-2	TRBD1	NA	TGTGCCAGCACCCTTGCAGGGGGCAACTATGGCTACACCTTC	CASTLAGGNYGYTF
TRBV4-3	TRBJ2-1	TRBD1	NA	TGCGCCAGCAGCCTCTCTAGACAGGGCTCCAATGAGCAGTTCTTC	CASSLSRQGSNEQFF
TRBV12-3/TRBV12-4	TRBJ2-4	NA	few	TGTGTCAGCAGTTTGGGAACAGCCAACCTAGCCAAAAACATTCAGTACTTC	CVSSLGTANLAKNIQYF
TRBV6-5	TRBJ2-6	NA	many	TGTGCCAGCAGTTCCCGGGACTTTCGCTCTGGGGCCAACGTCCTGACTTTC	CASSSRDFRSGANVLTF
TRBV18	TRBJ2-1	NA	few	TGTGCCAGCTCCCCACGAGGGGCAGGCAATGAGCAGTTCTTC	CASSPRGAGNEQFF
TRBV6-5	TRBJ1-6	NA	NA	TGTGCCAACAGTTACCCATCCAGGGATAATTCACCCCTCCACTTT	CANSYPSRDNSPLHF
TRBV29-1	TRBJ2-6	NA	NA	TGCAGCGCCGAGACCTTCTCTGGGGCCAACGTCCCGACTTTC	CSAETFSGANVPTF
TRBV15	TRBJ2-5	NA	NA	TGTGTCACCAGCAGAGATTACAGGGAGGGGACCCAGTACTTC	CVTSRDYREGTQYF
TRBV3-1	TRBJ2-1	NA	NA	TGTGCCAGCAGCCAATGGTCTGGGAATGAGCAGTTCTTC	CASSQWSGNEQFF
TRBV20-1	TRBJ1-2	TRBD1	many	TGCAGTGCTCCTTCGACAGGGGGCAACTATGGCTACACCTTC	CSAPSTGGNYGYTF
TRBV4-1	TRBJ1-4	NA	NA	TGCGCCAGCAGCCAAGTGTTTCAAACTAATGAAAAACTGTTTTTT	CASSQVFQTNEKLFF
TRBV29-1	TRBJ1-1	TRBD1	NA	TGCAGCGGTGTCCAGGGGGCGTTCAACACTGAAGCTTTCTTT	CSGVQGAFNTEAFF
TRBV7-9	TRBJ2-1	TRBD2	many	TGTGCCAGCAGCCGCCCTTCTAGCGGGCCTGGGTTCAATGAGCAGTTCTTC	CASSRPSSGPGFNEQFF
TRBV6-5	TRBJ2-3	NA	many	TGTGCCAGCAGCAGGGTAGGGCAGGATACGCAGTATTTT	CASSRVGQDTQYF
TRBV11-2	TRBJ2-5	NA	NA	TGTGCCAGCACTCCGCCAGGGATCGGGAGAAAGACCCAGTACTTC	CASTPPGIGRKTQYF
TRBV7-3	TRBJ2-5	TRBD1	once	TGTGCCAGCAGCCCCAAGAAGACAGGGATCCGGAGAGACCAGTACTTC	CASSPKKTGIRRDQYF
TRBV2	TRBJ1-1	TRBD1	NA	TGTGCCAGCAGTGAGTTTCCGGGACAGGGTATAGCTGAAGCTTTCTTT	CASSEFPGQGIAEAFF
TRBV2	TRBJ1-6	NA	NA	TGTGCCAGCAGCGGGGCGGGGCCCAATTCACCCCTCCACTTT	CASSGAGPNSPLHF
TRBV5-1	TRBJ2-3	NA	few	TGCGCCAGCAGCTGGGGCCTCCGACAGGCTAGCACAGATACGCAGTATTTT	CASSWGLRQASTDTQYF
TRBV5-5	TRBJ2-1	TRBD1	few	TGTGCCAGCAGCTGGGGACAGGTCAATGAGCAGTTCTTC	CASSWGQVNEQFF
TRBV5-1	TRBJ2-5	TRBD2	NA	TGCGCCAGCGCCCCCGTGGCGGGGGGGTACAATGAGCAGTACTTC	CASAPVAGGYNEQYF
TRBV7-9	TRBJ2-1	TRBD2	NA	TGTGCCAGCAGTCATAGCGGGGGGATCTGCAATGAGCAGTTCTTC	CASSHSGGICNEQFF
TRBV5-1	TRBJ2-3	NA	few	TGCGCCACAGGGCCCTGGGGCGGTTCGACAGATACGCAGTATTTT	CATGPWGGSTDTQYF
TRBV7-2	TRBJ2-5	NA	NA	TGTGCCAGCACGTGGGGGGGCAGACAAGAGACCCAGTACTTC	CASTWGGRQETQYF
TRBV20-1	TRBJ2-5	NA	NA	TGCAGTGCTCCTCGGCCGACGGGGGGCCCTGGTGAGACCCAGTACTTC	CSAPRPTGGPGETQYF
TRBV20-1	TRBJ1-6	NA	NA	TGCAGTGCTCCCGACAGATCTATCAGACTCCGGGGCTCACCCCTCCACTTT	CSAPDRSIRLRGSPLHF
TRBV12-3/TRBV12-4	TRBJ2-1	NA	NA	TGTGCCAGCATCCAAAGTGGGGGCCTCCCCGGTGAGCAGTTCTTC	CASIQSGGLPGEQFF
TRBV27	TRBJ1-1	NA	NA	TGTGCCAGCAGTTTATCGAGGGGTGCTGAAGCTTTCTTT	CASSLSRGAEAFF
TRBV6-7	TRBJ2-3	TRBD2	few	TGTGCCAGCACCGCTCACGGGAGGCCCGGTACGCAGTATTTT	CASTAHGRPGTQYF
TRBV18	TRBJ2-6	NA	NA	TGTGCCAGCTCAACCGGGGGCAGGGCAAGCTCTGGGGCCAACGTCCTGACTTTC	CASSTGGRASSGANVLTF
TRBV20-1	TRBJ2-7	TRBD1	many	TGCAGTGCTAGAGTTGCGACAGGGGTAAACGAGCAGTACTTC	CSARVATGVNEQYF
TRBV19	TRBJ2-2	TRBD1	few	TGTGCCAGTAGTGCAGGGGCAGGGGGCCACGGGGAGCTGTTTTTT	CASSAGAGGHGELFF
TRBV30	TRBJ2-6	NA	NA	TGTGCCCGAACGGATTCTGGGGCCAACGTCCTGACTTTC	CARTDSGANVLTF
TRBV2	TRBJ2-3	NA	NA	TGTGCCAGCAGTGATGGTTCCGGCGTCGTCAGGAACACAGATACGCAGTATTTT	CASSDGSGVVRNTDTQYF